The clone carrying this T cell receptor (beta chain) has a single count. The authors reverse transcribed roughly 0.5 to 1 ug RNA with random hexamers. Amplification of TCR beta CDR3 across 54 Vbeta and 13 Jbeta was performed with immunoSEQ multiplex PCR. TCRdb processed the immunoSEQ multiplex PCR reads anew with MiXCR; each CDR3 protein has one entry. The repertoire holds about 150,000 distinct CDR3 sequences, with nearly 97% as singletons. These data belong to a study of CD8 T cells in Susac syndrome. High-throughput TCR beta sequencing covered peripheral CD8+ and CD4+ T cells. Negative isolation yielded the CD8+ and CD4+ T cells, while FACS enriched the TEMRA cells. This receptor was identified in a human donor with multiple sclerosis. Sequencing used CD8+ T cells from PBMCs.

The CDR3 sequence is CASSLETQYF. DNA of the CDR3: TGTGCCAGCAGCTTGGAGACCCAGTACTTC. This rearrangement joins TRBV7-9 to TRBJ2-5; D call uncertain. The CDR3 contains 10 residues. V shed 3 bases and J shed 5 bases, with 1 base lying between them. Germline V gene sequence: CDR1 SEHNR, CDR2 FQNEAQ (reference sequence).